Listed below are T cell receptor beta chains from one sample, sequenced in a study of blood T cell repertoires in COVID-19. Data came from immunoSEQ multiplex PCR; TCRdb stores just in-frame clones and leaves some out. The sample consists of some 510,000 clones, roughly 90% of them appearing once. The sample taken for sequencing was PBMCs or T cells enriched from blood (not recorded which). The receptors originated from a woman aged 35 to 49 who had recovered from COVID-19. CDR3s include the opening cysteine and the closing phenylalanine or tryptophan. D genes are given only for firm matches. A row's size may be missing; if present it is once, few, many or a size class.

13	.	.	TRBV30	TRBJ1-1	CAWSVSRNTEAFF	TGTGCCTGGAGTGTATCTCGGAACACTGAAGCTTTCTTT
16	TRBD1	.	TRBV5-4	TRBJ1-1	CASSLGRGNSNTEAFF	TGTGCCAGCAGCTTGGGCAGGGGGAATTCGAACACTGAAGCTTTCTTT
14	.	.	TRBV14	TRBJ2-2	CASRPQGYTGELFF	TGTGCCAGCAGGCCCCAGGGGTACACCGGGGAGCTGTTTTTT
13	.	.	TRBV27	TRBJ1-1	CASSPSGGREAFF	TGTGCCAGCAGTCCCTCTGGGGGGAGGGAAGCTTTCTTT
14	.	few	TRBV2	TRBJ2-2	CASSLGLATGELFF	TGTGCCAGCAGCCTGGGACTCGCCACCGGGGAGCTGTTTTTT
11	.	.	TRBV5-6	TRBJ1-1	CASSTDSEAFF	TGTGCCAGCAGCACGGACAGTGAAGCTTTCTTT
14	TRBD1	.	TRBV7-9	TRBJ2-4	CASSLGRGGGIQYF	TGTGCCAGCAGCTTAGGGAGAGGGGGCGGCATTCAGTACTTC
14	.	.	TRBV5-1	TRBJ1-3	CASKGDNSGNTIYF	TGCGCCAGCAAGGGGGACAACTCTGGAAACACCATATATTTT
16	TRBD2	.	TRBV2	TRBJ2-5	CASSDRSGRAQETQYF	TGTGCCAGCAGTGATAGGAGCGGGAGGGCCCAAGAGACCCAGTACTTC
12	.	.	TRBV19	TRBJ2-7	CASSIDRGAQYF	TGTGCCAGTAGTATAGATCGGGGGGCGCAGTACTTC
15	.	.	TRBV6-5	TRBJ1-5	CASGLSQGGNQPQHF	TGTGCCAGCGGTTTATCACAGGGCGGGAATCAGCCCCAGCATTTT
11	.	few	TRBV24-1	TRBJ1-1	CATRGATEAFF	TGTGCCACCAGGGGGGCGACTGAAGCTTTCTTT
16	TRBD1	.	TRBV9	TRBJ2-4	CASSVEASGQGGLKYF	TGTGCCAGCAGCGTAGAGGCGAGTGGACAGGGGGGATTGAAGTACTTC
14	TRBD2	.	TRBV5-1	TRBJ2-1	CASSLRGRAGEQFF	TGCGCCAGCAGCTTGCGCGGGAGGGCAGGTGAGCAGTTCTTC
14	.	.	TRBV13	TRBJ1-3	CASSLGKRKHTIYF	TGTGCCAGCAGCTTAGGTAAACGAAAGCACACCATATATTTT
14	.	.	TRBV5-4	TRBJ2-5	CASSLRQAIETQYF	TGTGCCAGCAGCCTCCGACAGGCTATAGAGACCCAGTACTTC
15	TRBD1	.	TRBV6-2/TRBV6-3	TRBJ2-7	CASSPGPGQQYEQYF	TGTGCCAGCAGCCCTGGGCCGGGACAGCAATACGAGCAGTACTTC
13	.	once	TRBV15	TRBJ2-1	CATSRERYNEQFF	TGTGCCACCAGCAGAGAACGGTACAATGAGCAGTTCTTC
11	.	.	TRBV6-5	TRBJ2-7	CASSSLNEQYF	TGTGCCAGCTCTAGTTTGAACGAGCAGTACTTC